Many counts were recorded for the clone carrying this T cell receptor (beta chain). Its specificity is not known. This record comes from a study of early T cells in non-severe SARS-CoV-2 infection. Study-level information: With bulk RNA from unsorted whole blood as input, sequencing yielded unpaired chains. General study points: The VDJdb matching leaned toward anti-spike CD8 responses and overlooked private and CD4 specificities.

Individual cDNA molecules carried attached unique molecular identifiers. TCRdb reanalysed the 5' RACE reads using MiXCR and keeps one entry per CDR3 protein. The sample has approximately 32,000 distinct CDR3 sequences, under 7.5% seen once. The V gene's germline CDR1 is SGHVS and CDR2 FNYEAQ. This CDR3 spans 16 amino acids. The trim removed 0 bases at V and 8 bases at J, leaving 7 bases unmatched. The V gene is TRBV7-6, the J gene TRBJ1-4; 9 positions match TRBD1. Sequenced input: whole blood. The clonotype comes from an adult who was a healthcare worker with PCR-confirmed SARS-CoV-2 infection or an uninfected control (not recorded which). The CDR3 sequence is CASSLAQQGAGEKLFF. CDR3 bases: TGTGCCAGCAGCTTAGCGCAACAGGGGGCAGGAGAAAAACTGTTTTTT.